The clone carrying this TCR beta chain showed up just a few times. The antigen is not known. This sample is part of a study of T cells after yellow fever vaccination. Overall study results and limits: Weaker, the secondary response had a peak occurring faster, on day 5 versus 15.

V lost 0 bases, J lost 4 bases, and 7 bases lay in between. The CDR3 totals 13 residues. Looked up from germline, CDR1 is SGHRS and CDR2 is YFSETQ. TCRdb reprocessed the 5' RACE reads with MiXCR, giving one entry per CDR3 protein. The table has about 220,000 distinct CDR3 sequences, approximately 3% seen once; the top ten hold 3.2%. Sequences were derived from CD4+ T cells sorted from PBMCs, sampled 10 days after the yellow fever booster vaccination. The genes are TRBV5-1 and TRBJ1-2; the D is unclear. The receptor's source is a man aged 18 to 30 who received the YFV17D yellow fever vaccine. The CDR3 sequence is CASSLDIFYGYTF. In nucleotides, the CDR3 is TGCGCCAGCAGCTTGGACATCTTCTATGGCTACACCTTC.